What follows describes a single T cell receptor (beta chain). Its specificity is unknown. Sequenced by immunoSEQ multiplex PCR; TCRdb stores in-frame clones only, minus some. The data hold roughly 61,000 clones, with less than 95% observed a single time. The data were obtained in a study of PD-1 blockade in classical Hodgkin lymphoma. Each patient experienced a relapse that followed autologous stem cell transplantation, and brentuximab vedotin exposure varied. CDR1 is MNHEY and CDR2 is SMNVEV in the germline V gene (reference sequence). Trimming cost V 5 bases and J 2 bases, with 16 bases left between them. This CDR3 spans 16 amino acids. Points from the study as a whole: Significantly greater TCR diversity emerged by C4D1 in CD4+ cells but not CD8+ cells. The causes of the repertoire differences, possibly disease activity or prior therapy, remain undefined. Newly diagnosed patients reportedly trailed healthy donors in baseline TCR diversity. Newly diagnosed and completely responding patients shared comparable baseline diversity.

The sequencing here drew on peripheral blood mononuclear cells (PBMCs), taken before the second cycle of nivolumab. This TCR was sampled from a human donor with classical Hodgkin lymphoma. The rearrangement joins TRBV27 to TRBJ2-1; the D gene is possibly TRBD2 (6 bases). The CDR3 coding sequence is TGTGCCAGCAGTCTTCGGGCGGGGTTGGCCTACAATGAGCAGTTCTTC. It translates to CASSLRAGLAYNEQFF.